The present entry profiles one T cell receptor beta chain with its context. Its antigen target is currently unknown. There are no base qualities to consult, and no much larger clone falls within one base. CDR1 and CDR2 are read off the germline V gene (reference sequence) as SGHKS and YYEKEE. V drops 0 bases and J drops 5 bases, leaving 13 bases in between. The CDR3, from cysteine to phenylalanine, totals 15 residues. Solely the CDR3 DNA is kept, with 45 bases framed from the first base. The sample was run on an Illumina HiSeq 1500. The public reads were reanalyzed by TCRdb: fastp trimming at Q25, MiXCR alignment, in-frame beta chains only. Rows matching on CDR3 protein sequence are summarized as one entry with the most common DNA and genes. The sample data list about 60,000 distinct CDR3 sequences, and 33% of these were observed just once. The ten largest clones represent about 74% of the sample. This sample was included in a study of T cell repertoires in cytomegalovirus infection (dated by TCRdb to between 2017 and 2020). Study-wide context: Donor HLA type was relevant to the analysis, as public TCR beta signatures indicated carriage of CMV infection together with the matching HLA type. The full study reports these points: The ex vivo response was dominated by HLA-C-restricted CMV-specific TCR beta clonotypes, which also provided the single most frequent clonotype in two of eight donors. Cumulative frequency of public TCR beta family members discriminated carriers of CMV infection plus the relevant HLA type in this cohort and an independent roughly 330-donor cohort.

The clonotype comes from a human donor in good health (CMV status not recorded). Some clones in this sample may be carry-over from other donors' samples. The rearrangement combines TRBV5-5 with TRBJ2-3, with the D gene uncertain. The sequenced sample consisted of PBMCs, sequenced either directly or after in vitro stimulation (not recorded which). The sequenced DNA: TGTGCCAGCAGCTTGGGACGCCGCATTGGAGATACGCAGTATTTT. This sequence encodes CASSLGRRIGDTQYF.